The rows below give T cell receptor beta chains drawn from one sample of a study of blood T cell repertoires in COVID-19. TCRdb keeps only in-frame clones here, not all; method: immunoSEQ multiplex PCR. The table has 100,000 to 150,000 clones, around four fifths seen once. Sample: peripheral blood. These receptors all stem from a human donor in a cohort sampled during active COVID-19. Both conserved end residues are part of each CDR3. A D gene is named only where the DNA matches it firmly. Only some rows state a clone size, as once, few, many or a class for expanded clones.

abundance,v_gene,d_gene,j_gene,CDR3nt,CDR3aa
NA,TRBV28,TRBD1,TRBJ2-7,TGTGCCAGCAGTCACAGGGGCGCCTACGAGCAGTACTTC,CASSHRGAYEQYF
NA,TRBV7-3,NA,TRBJ2-1,TGTGCCAGCAGCTACCCAGGCCGAACAGCGGACAATGAGCAGTTCTTC,CASSYPGRTADNEQFF
NA,TRBV7-7,NA,TRBJ2-1,TGTGCCAGCAGCGCCCTACAGGGCCGGGAGCAGTTCTTC,CASSALQGREQFF
NA,TRBV19,TRBD2,TRBJ2-2,TGTGCCAGTACCGCCCGGCTAGCGGGAGACACCGGGGAGCTGTTTTTT,CASTARLAGDTGELFF
NA,TRBV5-4,TRBD2,TRBJ2-1,TGTGCCAGCAGCTCTCGACTAGCGGGAGGGCGGTACAATGAGCAGTTCTTC,CASSSRLAGGRYNEQFF
NA,TRBV18,TRBD1,TRBJ1-2,TGTGCCAGCTCACCATACGAGGGGGCCCTCTATGGCTACACCTTC,CASSPYEGALYGYTF
NA,TRBV27,TRBD1,TRBJ1-1,TGTGCCAGCAGTTCGGGGACAGGGAACACTGAAGCTTTCTTT,CASSSGTGNTEAFF
NA,TRBV4-2,NA,TRBJ1-3,TGTGCCAGCAGCCAAGATCATTTTAGACGGAGGACCTTCTCTGGAAACACCATATATTTT,CASSQDHFRRRTFSGNTIYF
NA,TRBV19,NA,TRBJ1-1,TGTGCCAGTAGTATCCAAACAGGGATCCCCACAGACACTGAAGCTTTCTTT,CASSIQTGIPTDTEAFF
NA,TRBV3-1/TRBV3-2,TRBD1,TRBJ2-2,TGTGCCAGCAGCCATAACCGGGACAGGGCCTCGAACACCGGGGAGCTGTTTTTT,CASSHNRDRASNTGELFF
NA,TRBV5-6,TRBD1,TRBJ2-2,TGTGCCAGCAGCCCCAGGACAGGCAGTGGCACCGGGGAGCTGTTTTTT,CASSPRTGSGTGELFF
NA,TRBV7-9,TRBD1,TRBJ2-3,TGTGCCAGCAGCTTTCCTCCACAGGGGGCCAGCACAGATACGCAGTATTTT,CASSFPPQGASTDTQYF
NA,TRBV28,NA,TRBJ2-7,TGTGCCAGCAGTTTGTACAGGGATTCCTACGAGCAGTACTTC,CASSLYRDSYEQYF
NA,TRBV28,NA,TRBJ1-4,TGTGCCAGCAGCTCAGGGACAAGCAATGAAAAACTGTTTTTT,CASSSGTSNEKLFF
NA,TRBV4-3,NA,TRBJ2-5,TGCGCCAGCAGCCCTGGACTAAAAGAGACCCAGTACTTC,CASSPGLKETQYF
NA,TRBV4-1,TRBD2,TRBJ2-2,TGCGCCAGCAGCCTTGGGGTAGCGGGAGTGAACACCGGGGAGCTGTTTTTT,CASSLGVAGVNTGELFF
once,TRBV5-1,TRBD1,TRBJ2-2,TGCGCCAGCAGCACTACAGGGGCGCCGAACACCGGGGAGCTGTTTTTT,CASSTTGAPNTGELFF
NA,TRBV18,NA,TRBJ1-3,TGTGCCAGCTCTGAGGGGGTCGCTGGAAACACCATATATTTT,CASSEGVAGNTIYF
NA,TRBV18,NA,TRBJ1-4,TGTGCCAGCTCACCACGGGCAACTGCAACTAATGAAAAACTGTTTTTT,CASSPRATATNEKLFF
NA,TRBV7-9,TRBD1,TRBJ1-2,TGTGCCAGCAGCTGGGATGACAGGGCGAGGGGCGATGGCTACACCTTC,CASSWDDRARGDGYTF
NA,TRBV3-1/TRBV3-2,NA,TRBJ1-6,TGTGCCAGCAGCCAAACGGTTTCACCCCTCCACTTT,CASSQTVSPLHF
NA,TRBV28,NA,TRBJ2-7,TGTGCCAGCAGTTATGGCCAATTCTCCTACGAGCAGTACTTC,CASSYGQFSYEQYF
NA,TRBV5-5,TRBD2,TRBJ2-7,TGTGCCAGCAGCTTGGTGGGACTAGCGGGAGGGCCTTCCTACGAGCAGTACTTC,CASSLVGLAGGPSYEQYF
NA,TRBV9,TRBD1,TRBJ2-3,TGTGCCAGCAGCGTAGAGGGTGGTGACAGGGGGATAGAAATCACAGATACGCAGTATTTT,CASSVEGGDRGIEITDTQYF
few,TRBV6-1,NA,TRBJ1-1,TGTGCCAGCAGTGAAGCTCCTTGGGGTGGGGCAGCTCGGAACACTGAAGCTTTCTTT,CASSEAPWGGAARNTEAFF
NA,TRBV19,NA,TRBJ1-1,TGTGCCAGTACCTTACGGCACAGGGCGATTGAAGCTTTCTTT,CASTLRHRAIEAFF
NA,TRBV3-1/TRBV3-2,NA,TRBJ1-3,TGTGCCAGCAGCCGCCCAGGGGCAGGAAACACCATATATTTT,CASSRPGAGNTIYF
NA,TRBV7-9,NA,TRBJ1-1,TGTGCCAGCAGCTTAGGATTTGAGGGGGGGCTCTGGACTGAAGCTTTCTTT,CASSLGFEGGLWTEAFF
NA,TRBV28,NA,TRBJ1-2,TGTGCCAGCAGACCACTCGGGGAGGCCACATATGGCTACACCTTC,CASRPLGEATYGYTF
NA,TRBV12-5,TRBD1,TRBJ1-2,TGTGCTAGTGGTTTGGCAGGGGGCGCAGGGGGCTACACCTTC,CASGLAGGAGGYTF
NA,TRBV7-9,TRBD1,TRBJ1-2,TGTGCCAGCAGCTTCGGGACAGTGGAATACTATGGCTACACCTTC,CASSFGTVEYYGYTF
NA,TRBV11-1,TRBD1,TRBJ1-2,TGTGCCAGCAGCTTAGAGGGGACAGCCTTCAAGGGCACCTTC,CASSLEGTAFKGTF
NA,TRBV7-8,TRBD1,TRBJ2-7,TGTGCCAGCAGCTTTATCTATAGACAGGGTGGCTCCGAGCAGTACTTC,CASSFIYRQGGSEQYF
NA,TRBV19,TRBD2,TRBJ2-3,TGTGCCAGTAGTATAGACCCTAGCGGGGGGGGCACAGATACGCAGTATTTT,CASSIDPSGGGTDTQYF
NA,TRBV3-1/TRBV3-2,NA,TRBJ2-7,TGTGCCAGCAGCCAAGTATCCGTCTACGAGCAGTACTTC,CASSQVSVYEQYF
NA,TRBV10-3,NA,TRBJ1-5,TGTGCCATCAGTGAGGGCTCAGTGGATCAGCCCCAGCATTTT,CAISEGSVDQPQHF
NA,TRBV6-1,NA,TRBJ1-6,TGTGCCAGCAGCCCGGGACTTGGTAATTCACCCCTCCACTTT,CASSPGLGNSPLHF
NA,TRBV24-1,NA,TRBJ2-3,TGTGCCACCAGTGATCTCAGGGGCACAGATACGCAGTATTTT,CATSDLRGTDTQYF
NA,TRBV6-4,NA,TRBJ2-3,TGTGCCAGCAGCCCTAGTGAGGGTGGGGGCACAGATACGCAGTATTTT,CASSPSEGGGTDTQYF
NA,TRBV28,TRBD1,TRBJ1-6,TGTGCCAGCAGTACTAGACAGGGCGGAAATTCACCCCTCCACTTT,CASSTRQGGNSPLHF
NA,TRBV24-1,NA,TRBJ2-1,TGTGCCACCAGTGATTCCTATGAGCAGTTCTTC,CATSDSYEQFF
NA,TRBV5-6,NA,TRBJ2-4,TGTGCCAGCAGCTTGGCCAGTTACCGGGACATTCAGTACTTC,CASSLASYRDIQYF